The 32 T cell receptor beta chains below all came from one sample that was sequenced in a study of blood T cell dynamics during melanoma immunotherapy. The repertoire was sequenced with immunoSEQ multiplex PCR; TCRdb's copy has only in-frame clones and lacks some. Of about 9,600 clones in the sample, 88% were seen once. Sample time point: pre-treatment baseline. The material sequenced was blood, taken from a patient treated with checkpoint blockade. The receptors were sampled from a human donor with melanoma.

J is TRBJ1-5 and V is TRBV7-9; possible D gene TRBD1, 6 bases. The germline CDR1 and CDR2 sequences are SEHNR and FQNEAQ (reference sequence). The CDR3 contains 16 residues. The V end lost 4 bases, the J end lost 2 bases, and 15 bases lay between the germline ends. CDR3 amino acids: CASSSLGAPGNQPQHF. The CDR3 region has the DNA TGTGCCAGCAGCTCCCTGGGGGCACCGGGCAATCAGCCCCAGCATTTT.

The chain employs TRBV23-1 and TRBJ2-7; 8 nucleotides line up with TRBD1. TRBV23-1 is marked as an open reading frame, function uncertain. The CDR3 length is 13 residues. The junction had 9 bases not matched to a gene; V was cut back by 10 bases and J by 4 bases. In DNA form, the CDR3 reads TGCGCCACCCCAGCCAGGACAGGGTACGAGCAGTACGTC. Translation: CATPARTGYEQYV.

The CDR3 protein is CASSKTNYGYTF. In DNA, the CDR3 is TGCGCCAGCAGCAAAACGAACTATGGCTACACCTTC. The V gene is TRBV5-1, the J gene TRBJ1-2; D gene unclear. CDR1 is SGHRS and CDR2 is YFSETQ in the germline V gene. V was trimmed by 4 bases and J by 2 bases, leaving 6 bases between them. The CDR3 is made up of 12 amino acids.

The chain is built from TRBV18 and TRBJ1-3; D is possibly TRBD1 (5 bases). The CDR3 has 16 amino acids. The V gene's germline CDR1 is KGHSH and CDR2 LQKENI. V lost 5 bases, J lost 0 bases, and 14 bases lay in between. CDR3 bases: TGTGCCAGCTCATCCGGGACGGCGAGCTCTGGAAACACCATATATTTT. This sequence encodes CASSSGTASSGNTIYF.

The chain joins TRBV7-9 to TRBJ1-4, with D maybe TRBD1 (6 bases). With 5 bases removed from V and 1 base from J, the gap between germline ends came to 11 bases. This CDR3 contains 15 residues. Germline V gene sequence: CDR1 SEHNR, CDR2 FQNEAQ (reference sequence). The CDR3 sequence: CASSATGLTNEKLFF. CDR3 coding DNA: TGTGCCAGCAGCGCAACAGGGTTAACTAATGAAAAACTGTTTTTT.

The chain employs TRBV5-5 and TRBJ1-4; D unresolved. Germline CDR1 is SGHKS and CDR2 is YYEKEE (reference sequence). With 0 bases removed from V and 5 bases from J, the gap between germline ends came to 11 bases. CDR3 length equals 15 residues. CDR3 residues: CASSLEVWKNEKLFF. In DNA form, the CDR3 reads TGTGCCAGCAGCTTGGAAGTCTGGAAGAATGAAAAACTGTTTTTT.

This clone was picked up one time. This chain connects TRBV19 to TRBJ1-4, with D possibly matching TRBD1 (6 bases). The CDR3 has 13 residues. Germline V gene data show CDR1 as LNHDA and CDR2 as SQIVND (reference sequence). Trimming pared 8 bases from V and 4 bases from J, leaving 11 bases between. The DNA of the CDR3 is TGTGCCAGTCGAAGGACAGTTAATGAAAAACTGTTTTTT. Protein sequence: CASRRTVNEKLFF.

CDR3 sequence reads: CSASPGGYTF. The CDR3 nucleotides read TGCAGTGCTAGCCCCGGTGGCTACACCTTC. V and J are TRBV20-1 and TRBJ1-2, with no clear D. Trimming stripped 3 bases from V and 7 bases from J, with 6 bases between. Germline lookup yields CDR1 DFQATT and CDR2 SNEGSKA (reference sequence). This CDR3 is 10 amino acids long.

The chain recombines TRBV4-1 with TRBJ1-5, with D uncertain. V was clipped by 3 bases and J by 3 bases, with 6 bases between them. This CDR3 has 13 amino acids. In germline, CDR1 is MGHRA, CDR2 YSYEKL. The CDR3: CASSQRDNQPQHF. CDR3 coding DNA: TGCGCCAGCAGCCAGAGGGACAATCAGCCCCAGCATTTT.

The V and J genes are TRBV6-1 and TRBJ2-1, with D tentatively TRBD1 (6 bases). Germline V CDR1 and CDR2: MNHNS, SASEGT. The CDR3 loop spans 15 amino acids. With 0 bases removed from V and 4 bases from J, the gap between germline ends came to 10 bases. The CDR3 here is CASSEAPGVYNEQFF. The CDR3 nucleotides are TGTGCCAGCAGTGAAGCTCCAGGGGTTTACAATGAGCAGTTCTTC.

This clone came up a few times. The chain employs TRBV5-4 and TRBJ2-1; 8 nucleotides align to TRBD2. The germline gives CDR1 SGHNT, CDR2 YYREEE (reference sequence). The CDR3 sequence is 15 residues long. The V gene end was trimmed by 2 bases and the J gene end by 8 bases; junction bases not matched to a gene: 9. CDR3 amino acids: CASSFSGTRGDEQFF. Here the CDR3 DNA reads TGTGCCAGCAGCTTTTCTGGGACTAGGGGCGATGAGCAGTTCTTC.

The genes are TRBV7-2 and TRBJ2-5; the D gene could be TRBD1 or TRBD2 (6 bases each). Germline-derived CDR1 and CDR2 are SGHTA and FQGNSA. This CDR3 comprises 15 residues. The V end lost 7 bases, the J end lost 5 bases, and 20 bases lay between the germline ends. CDR3 in DNA: TGTGCCAGCACCCTCTTTAAGGGGGGCTGGGAGACCCAGTACTTC. This translates into CASTLFKGGWETQYF.

The genes are TRBV5-5 and TRBJ2-7, with 7 bases identical to TRBD1. The CDR3 sequence is 15 residues long. V shed 2 bases, J shed 0 bases, and the junction held 5 bases outside the gene matches. From germline, CDR1 is SGHKS and CDR2 YYEKEE (reference sequence). The CDR3 DNA sequence: TGTGCCAGCAGCTTTACAGGGGCCCCCTCCTACGAGCAGTACTTC. Translating gives CASSFTGAPSYEQYF. Looking up the rest from reference TRBV5-5 and TRBJ2-7 gives the full variable domain: DAGVTQSPTHLIKTRGQQVTLRCSPISGHKSVSWYQQVLGQGPQFIFQYYEKEERGRGNFPDRFSARQFPNYSSELNVNALLLGDSALYLCASSFTGAPSYEQYFGPGTRLTVT.

This chain connects TRBV5-1 to TRBJ2-7; 9 nucleotides line up with TRBD1. The CDR3 spans 14 residues. The germline gives CDR1 SGHRS, CDR2 YFSETQ. V shed 4 bases, J shed 1 base, and the junction held 3 bases outside the gene matches. The CDR3 sequence is CASSPQGASYEQYV. The CDR3 DNA reads as TGCGCCAGCAGCCCACAGGGGGCATCCTACGAGCAGTACGTC.

The chain is built from TRBV27 and TRBJ1-2; TRBD1 agrees at 10 bases. J gave up 5 bases and V 7 bases, and 10 bases lay outside the gene matches. The CDR3 has 15 residues. Germline V CDR1 and CDR2: MNHEY, SMNVEV (reference sequence). The CDR3 nucleotides read TGTGCCAGCAAATCCCCCGGGACAGGGGTATATGGCTACACCTTC. Its translation is CASKSPGTGVYGYTF.

The J gene is TRBJ2-7, the V gene TRBV7-9; 11 nucleotides agree with TRBD1. CDR1 and CDR2 from the germline V gene are SEHNR and FQNEAQ (reference sequence). V shed 4 bases and J 7 bases; nucleotides not matched to a gene: 6. CDR3 length: 14 residues. CDR3: CASSSGQGAREQYF. The CDR3 region has the DNA TGTGCCAGCAGCTCCGGACAGGGGGCTCGGGAGCAGTACTTC.

The chain links TRBV5-1 to TRBJ1-2; 10 bases are a match to TRBD1. Germline trimming cut 0 bases from V and 6 bases from J; bases unmatched to any gene: 2. CDR1 and CDR2 (germline): SGHRS, YFSETQ. The CDR3 is 14 amino acids. This CDR3 reads CASSLGDRGDGYTF. Written as DNA, the CDR3 is TGCGCCAGCAGCTTGGGGGACAGGGGAGATGGCTACACCTTC.

This clone was seen only once. V is TRBV19 and J is TRBJ1-4; 12 bases are a match to TRBD1. Germline CDR1 and CDR2: LNHDA and SQIVND (reference sequence). J gave up 0 bases and V 4 bases, and 9 bases lay outside the gene matches. This CDR3 region has 19 residues. The chain's CDR3 is CASSKHRDRGHATNEKLFF. The CDR3, as DNA: TGTGCCAGTAGTAAGCACCGGGACAGGGGGCACGCAACTAATGAAAAACTGTTTTTT.

This clone was detected only once. V gene TRBV29-1 combines with J gene TRBJ2-5; TRBD1 aligns across 11 bases. CDR3 length equals 16 residues. From germline, CDR1 is SQVTM and CDR2 ANQGSEA. J was trimmed by 5 bases and V by 0 bases; bases with no gene match: 8. CDR3 region: CSVEDTWTGGGETQYF. The DNA for the CDR3 is TGCAGCGTTGAAGATACGTGGACAGGGGGCGGGGAGACCCAGTACTTC.

The chain uses TRBV7-2 and TRBJ2-3; weak D call: TRBD2 (6 bases). Trimming stripped 5 bases from V and 1 base from J, with 13 bases between. The CDR3 covers 15 residues. Germline assignment: CDR1 SGHTA and CDR2 FQGNSA. Written as DNA, the CDR3 is TGTGCCAGCAGCGGCTGGGCGGGGCGCACAGATACGCAGTATTTT. The encoded protein is CASSGWAGRTDTQYF.

This clone was recorded a few times. V usage is TRBV30 and J usage is TRBJ1-2; 10 bases agree with TRBD1. V gave up 4 bases and J gave up 2 bases; unmatched junction bases: 13. The CDR3 is made up of 17 amino acids. In germline, CDR1 is GTSNPN, CDR2 SVGIG (reference sequence). The CDR3 nucleotides read TGTGCCTGGAAGGGCGGAATTCTGGACAGGGGGAACTATGGCTACACCTTC. As protein: CAWKGGILDRGNYGYTF. Filled out from reference TRBV30 and TRBJ1-2, the complete variable domain reads SQTIHQWPATLVQPVGSPLSLECTVEGTSNPNLYWYRQAAGRGLQLLFYSVGIGQISSEVPQNLSASRPQDRQFILSSKKLLLSDSGFYLCAWKGGILDRGNYGYTFGSGTRLTVV.

This clone was found a few times. The CDR3 nucleotides are TGTGCCAGTAGTATAGGGGGGAGTTCCTACGAGCAGTACTTC. The encoded protein is CASSIGGSSYEQYF. The chain employs TRBV19 and TRBJ2-7; the D call may be TRBD1 or TRBD2 (5 bases each). Trimming pared 1 base from V and 1 base from J, leaving 8 bases between. Germline loops: CDR1 LNHDA, CDR2 SQIVND (reference sequence). CDR3 length: 14 residues.

This chain connects TRBV5-6 to TRBJ1-2, with 9 bases matching TRBD1. This CDR3 contains 15 residues. The V gene's germline CDR1 is SGHDT and CDR2 YYEEEE. The ends lost 4 bases at V and 0 bases at J; junction bases unmatched: 4. Here the CDR3 reads CASSLGDRANYGYTF. The CDR3 DNA reads TGTGCCAGCAGCCTAGGGGACAGGGCTAACTATGGCTACACCTTC.

The V gene is TRBV5-1, the J gene TRBJ2-7; D not certain. Germline CDR1 and CDR2: SGHRS and YFSETQ. The V end lost 3 bases, the J end lost 0 bases, and 10 bases lay between the germline ends. The CDR3 spans 14 residues. The CDR3 region is CASSWEGASYEQYF. Here the CDR3 DNA reads TGCGCCAGCAGCTGGGAAGGCGCCTCCTACGAGCAGTACTTC. The full variable domain, completed using reference TRBV5-1 and TRBJ2-7, is KAGVTQTPRYLIKTRGQQVTLSCSPISGHRSVSWYQQTPGQGLQFLFEYFSETQRNKGNFPGRFSGRQFSNSRSEMNVSTLELGDSALYLCASSWEGASYEQYFGPGTRLTVT.

The rearrangement joins TRBV19 to TRBJ2-5; D perhaps matches TRBD2 (6 bases). The length of the CDR3 is 15 residues. The germline CDR1 and CDR2 sequences are LNHDA and SQIVND (reference sequence). V was clipped by 1 base and J by 5 bases, with 14 bases between them. The CDR3 sequence: CASSIGDSSKETQYF. The CDR3 DNA follows: TGTGCCAGTAGTATAGGGGACTCCAGCAAGGAGACCCAGTACTTC.

This sequence joins TRBV7-6 and TRBJ2-5; TRBD1 or TRBD2 may be the D gene (6 bases each). CDR1 is SGHVS, CDR2 FNYEAQ, per germline. The CDR3 consists of 15 residues. V was trimmed by 3 bases and J by 4 bases, leaving 15 bases between them. The CDR3 region has the DNA TGTGCCAGCAGCTTTCTCCGGAAGGGGGGAGAGACCCAGTACTTC. Translated: CASSFLRKGGETQYF. The full variable domain, in which reference TRBV7-6 and TRBJ2-5 provide the parts outside the CDR3, is GAGVSQSPRYKVTKRGQDVALRCDPISGHVSLYWYRQALGQGPEFLTYFNYEAQQDKSGLPNDRFSAERPEGSISTLTIQRTEQRDSAMYRCASSFLRKGGETQYFGPGTRLLVL.

In nucleotides, the CDR3 is TGTGCCAGCAGCACCGGGACAGGGGACCCAAGCAATCAGCCCCAGCATTTT. Translation gives CASSTGTGDPSNQPQHF. The gene calls are TRBV7-9 and TRBJ1-5, with 10 bases identical to TRBD1. The CDR3 runs to 17 residues. Germline V gene sequence: CDR1 SEHNR, CDR2 FQNEAQ (reference sequence). The junction had 8 bases not matched to a gene; V was cut back by 5 bases and J by 1 base.

The chain has TRBV20-1 and TRBJ2-7, with D perhaps TRBD2 (5 bases). In germline, CDR1 is DFQATT, CDR2 SNEGSKA (reference sequence). CDR3 length: 11 amino acids. V lost 3 bases, J lost 7 bases, and 10 bases lay in between. The CDR3 nucleotides are TGCAGTGCTAGGGCCCAGCGGGAGCAGTACTTC. Translating it yields CSARAQREQYF.

The gene calls are TRBV5-1 and TRBJ2-5; D possibly corresponds to TRBD2 (6 bases). Germline CDR1 is SGHRS and CDR2 is YFSETQ. V lost 4 bases, J lost 4 bases, and 17 bases lay in between. The CDR3 totals 15 residues. The CDR3 is CASSQSGGAVETQYF. Here the CDR3 DNA reads TGCGCCAGCAGCCAAAGCGGCGGGGCGGTAGAGACCCAGTACTTC. Variable domain in full (rest from reference TRBV5-1 and TRBJ2-5): KAGVTQTPRYLIKTRGQQVTLSCSPISGHRSVSWYQQTPGQGLQFLFEYFSETQRNKGNFPGRFSGRQFSNSRSEMNVSTLELGDSALYLCASSQSGGAVETQYFGPGTRLLVL.

The rearrangement links TRBV2 to TRBJ2-7; tentatively, D is TRBD2 (7 bases). V shed 5 bases and J shed 6 bases, with 14 bases lying between them. The CDR3 sequence is 13 residues long. CDR1 and CDR2 (germline): SNHLY, FYNNEI. The DNA for the CDR3 is TGTGCCAGCAGTCGGGGGGCGGCGGGCGAGCAGTACTTC. Amino acids: CASSRGAAGEQYF.

This chain links TRBV9 with TRBJ2-3, with D perhaps matching TRBD1 or TRBD2 (5 bases each). The CDR3 loop spans 12 amino acids. Trimming cost V 0 bases and J 6 bases, with 5 bases left between them. Germline CDR1 is SGDLS and CDR2 is YYNGEE. This CDR3 reads CASSVGGDTQYF. The CDR3 DNA is TGTGCCAGCAGCGTAGGGGGGGATACGCAGTATTTT. Using reference TRBV9 and TRBJ2-3 for the parts outside the CDR3, the full variable domain is DSGVTQTPKHLITATGQRVTLRCSPRSGDLSVYWYQQSLDQGLQFLIQYYNGEERAKGNILERFSAQQFPDLHSELNLSSLELGDSALYFCASSVGGDTQYFGPGTRLTVL.

This clone was counted a few times. The rearrangement links TRBV4-1 to TRBJ1-2; 10 bases fit TRBD1. The CDR3 spans 17 residues. In germline, CDR1 is MGHRA, CDR2 YSYEKL. Trimming cost V 0 bases and J 6 bases; bases outside gene matches: 10. CDR3 sequence: CASSQDLGRDRGHGYTF. CDR3 DNA sequence: TGCGCCAGCAGCCAAGATCTAGGCCGGGACAGGGGCCATGGCTACACCTTC.